The clone carrying this T cell receptor (beta chain) was detected once. Trimming removed 2 bases at V and 3 bases at J, with 13 bases between. In germline, CDR1 is SGHAT, CDR2 FQNNGV. The CDR3 is 16 amino acids. TCRdb's copy holds only in-frame clones and misses some; the assay was immunoSEQ multiplex PCR. Here the sample spans approximately 120,000 clones, around nine tenths being singletons. These data belong to a study of blood T cell repertoires in COVID-19. The sequence came from a man in his fifties with COVID-19, enrolled during active disease. The sample comprised peripheral blood. The gene calls are TRBV11-2 and TRBJ2-2, with a weak D call TRBD2 (6 bases). The CDR3 spells CASSLSGSGYTGELFF. The CDR3 bases are TGTGCCAGCAGCTTATCAGGTAGCGGCTACACCGGGGAGCTGTTTTTT.